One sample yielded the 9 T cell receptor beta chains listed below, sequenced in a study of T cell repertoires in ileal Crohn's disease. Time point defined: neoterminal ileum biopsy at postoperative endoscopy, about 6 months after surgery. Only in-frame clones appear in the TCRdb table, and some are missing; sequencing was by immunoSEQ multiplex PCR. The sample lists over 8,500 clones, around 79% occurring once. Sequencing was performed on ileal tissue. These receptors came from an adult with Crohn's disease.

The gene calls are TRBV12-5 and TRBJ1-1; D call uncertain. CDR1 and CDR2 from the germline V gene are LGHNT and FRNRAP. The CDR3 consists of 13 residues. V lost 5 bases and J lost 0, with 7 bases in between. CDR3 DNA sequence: TGTGCTAGTGGTAACACCTTGAACACTGAAGCTTTCTTT. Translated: CASGNTLNTEAFF.

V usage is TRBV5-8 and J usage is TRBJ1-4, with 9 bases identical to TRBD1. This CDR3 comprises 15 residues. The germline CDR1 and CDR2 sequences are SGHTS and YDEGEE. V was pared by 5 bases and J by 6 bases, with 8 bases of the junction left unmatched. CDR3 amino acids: CASRPGQGSYEKLFF. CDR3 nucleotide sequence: TGTGCCAGCAGACCTGGACAGGGGAGTTATGAAAAACTGTTTTTT.

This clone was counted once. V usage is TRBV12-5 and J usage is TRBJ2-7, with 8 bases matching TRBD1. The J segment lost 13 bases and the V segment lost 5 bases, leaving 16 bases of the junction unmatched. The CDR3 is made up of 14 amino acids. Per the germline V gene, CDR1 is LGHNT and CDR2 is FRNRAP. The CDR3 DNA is TGTGCTAGTGGTCCCGGGACAGGCCCGCGTGGAGAATACTTC. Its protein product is CASGPGTGPRGEYF.

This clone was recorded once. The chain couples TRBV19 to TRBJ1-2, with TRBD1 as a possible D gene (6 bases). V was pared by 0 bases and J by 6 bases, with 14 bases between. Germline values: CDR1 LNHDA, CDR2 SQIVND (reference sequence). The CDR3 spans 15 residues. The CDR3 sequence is CASSIESHRDNGYTF. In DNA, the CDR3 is TGTGCCAGTAGTATAGAATCCCACAGGGATAATGGCTACACCTTC.

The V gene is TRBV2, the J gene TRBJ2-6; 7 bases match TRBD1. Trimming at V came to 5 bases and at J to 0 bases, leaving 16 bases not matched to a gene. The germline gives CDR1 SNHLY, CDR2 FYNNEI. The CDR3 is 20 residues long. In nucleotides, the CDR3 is TGTGCCAGCAGTAAAGAGGGGGCTAGCCCCACCCCCTCTGGGGCCAACGTCCTGACTTTC. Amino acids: CASSKEGASPTPSGANVLTF.

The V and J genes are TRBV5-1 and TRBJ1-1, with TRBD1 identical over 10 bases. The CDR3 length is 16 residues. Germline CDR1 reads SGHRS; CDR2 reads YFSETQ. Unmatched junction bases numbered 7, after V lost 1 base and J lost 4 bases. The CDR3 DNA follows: TGCGCCAGCAGCTTGCAAGGGGGACAGGGGAGCACTGAAGCTTTCTTT. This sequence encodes CASSLQGGQGSTEAFF.

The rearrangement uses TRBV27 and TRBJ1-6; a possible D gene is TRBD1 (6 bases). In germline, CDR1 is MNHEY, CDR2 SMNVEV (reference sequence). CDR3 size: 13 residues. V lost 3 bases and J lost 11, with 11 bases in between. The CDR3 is CASSLNRVPPLHF. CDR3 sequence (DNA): TGTGCCAGCAGTTTGAACAGGGTGCCACCCCTCCACTTT.

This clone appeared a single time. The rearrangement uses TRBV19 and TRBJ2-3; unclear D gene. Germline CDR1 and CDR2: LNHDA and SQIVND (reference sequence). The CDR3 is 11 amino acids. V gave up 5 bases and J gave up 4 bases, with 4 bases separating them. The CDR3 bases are TGTGCCAGTAGTCGCGCAGATACGCAGTATTTT. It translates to CASSRADTQYF.

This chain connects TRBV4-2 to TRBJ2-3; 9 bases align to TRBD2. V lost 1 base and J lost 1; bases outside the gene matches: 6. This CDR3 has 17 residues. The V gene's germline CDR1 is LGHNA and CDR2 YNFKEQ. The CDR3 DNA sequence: TGTGCCAGCAGCCAAGGACACGCGGGGGGGGGCACAGATACGCAGTATTTT. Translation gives CASSQGHAGGGTDTQYF.